One and the same sample provided the 9 T cell receptor beta chains below, sequenced in a study of T cells in Graves' hyperthyroidism and ophthalmopathy. Amplified regions were TCR beta CDR3 sequences from RNA transcripts. TCR CDR3 regions were first amplified by RT-PCR with HTBI primers. TCRdb used MiXCR to reprocess the multiplex PCR reads, holding one entry per CDR3 protein. This table has 500,000 to 650,000 distinct CDR3 sequences, 46% appearing once. The source material was peripheral blood or thyroid tissue (not recorded which). These receptors were taken from an adult woman with Graves' disease, either hyperthyroidism or ophthalmopathy (not recorded which).

This clonotype occurred a few times. The gene calls are TRBV7-2 and TRBJ2-5; D unclear. CDR1 is SGHTA and CDR2 is FQGNSA in the germline V gene. This CDR3 contains 15 residues. The germline V and J ends were trimmed by 2 bases and 2 bases, with 12 bases remaining between them. The DNA for the CDR3 is TGTGCCAGCAGCTTAAGACGGGCTGGGCAAGAGACCCAGTACTTC. This encodes CASSLRRAGQETQYF.

At least ten counts were recorded for this clonotype. The chain recombines TRBV20-1 with TRBJ2-7, with D perhaps matching TRBD2 (6 bases). This CDR3 contains 15 residues. Trimming took 2 bases from V and 0 from J, leaving 14 bases between them. CDR1 and CDR2 (germline): DFQATT, SNEGSKA (reference sequence). The CDR3 nucleotides read TGCAGTGCTAGACCGACCGCGGGGCGCTCCTACGAGCAGTACTTC. This codes for CSARPTAGRSYEQYF.

The chain links TRBV4-2 to TRBJ2-5, with D possibly TRBD2 on 5 matching bases. The V gene lost 0 bases and the J gene lost 2 bases, with 10 bases spanning the gap. The CDR3 has 15 residues. Germline CDR1 LGHNA, CDR2 YNFKEQ. The CDR3 region is CASSQDLPGQETQYF. In DNA form, the CDR3 reads TGTGCCAGCAGCCAAGATTTACCGGGACAAGAGACCCAGTACTTC.

This chain uses TRBV24-1 with TRBJ2-6; D uncertain. The germline V and J ends were trimmed by 3 bases and 0 bases, with 11 bases remaining between them. The CDR3 totals 17 residues. Germline assignment: CDR1 KGHDR and CDR2 SFDVKD. CDR3 loop: CATSDGPRTSGANVLTF. In nucleotides, the CDR3 is TGTGCCACCAGTGATGGTCCGCGGACCTCTGGGGCCAACGTCCTGACTTTC.

This clonotype was picked up many times. J is TRBJ1-6 and V is TRBV7-9; D unclear. CDR3 length: 12 amino acids. Trimming shortened V by 6 bases and J by 9 bases, and 9 bases separated the two germline ends. Germline values: CDR1 SEHNR, CDR2 FQNEAQ (reference sequence). CDR3 nucleotide sequence: TGTGCCAGCAGTTTGTTGGGTTCACCCCTCCACTTT. Amino acids: CASSLLGSPLHF.

This chain links TRBV6-6 with TRBJ1-2, with 7 bases identical to TRBD1. The germline V gene has CDR1 MNHNY and CDR2 SVGAGI (reference sequence). Losses at the gene ends were 5 bases for V and 5 bases for J; bases not matched to a gene: 8. The CDR3 has 14 residues. The CDR3 is CASSPTGIGYGYTF. CDR3 nucleotides: TGTGCCAGCAGTCCGACAGGGATCGGGTATGGCTACACCTTC.

Comment on this clonotype: This may arise from a read error, as a much more abundant clone is one base away. The rearrangement uses TRBV5-1 and TRBJ2-7; tentatively, D is TRBD2 (6 bases). The V end was cut by 4 bases, the J end by 5 bases, with 16 bases between. There are 14 residues in the CDR3. CDR1 and CDR2 from the germline V gene are SGHRS and YFSETQ. The CDR3 nucleotides read TGCGCCAGCAGCCAGACTAGTATGATCCACGAGCAGTACTTC. Translation: CASSQTSMIHEQYF.

This clonotype was observed many times. This chain joins TRBV5-1 and TRBJ1-4; 8 positions match TRBD1. The CDR3 is made up of 16 amino acids. The germline V gene has CDR1 SGHRS and CDR2 YFSETQ. V dropped 0 bases and J dropped 4; count of bases not matched to a gene: 5. DNA for the CDR3: TGCGCCAGCAGCTTGGCCGTCGGACAGGGTAATGAAAAACTGTTTTTT. Translated: CASSLAVGQGNEKLFF.

This clonotype was counted many times. V usage is TRBV5-6 and J usage is TRBJ1-2, with D maybe TRBD1 (5 bases). The V and J ends lost 3 bases and 6 bases respectively, with 9 bases between them. The CDR3 covers 12 residues. Germline CDR1 reads SGHDT; CDR2 reads YYEEEE. CDR3 protein: CASSWGGNGYTF. The CDR3 DNA sequence: TGTGCCAGCAGCTGGGGCGGGAATGGCTACACCTTC.